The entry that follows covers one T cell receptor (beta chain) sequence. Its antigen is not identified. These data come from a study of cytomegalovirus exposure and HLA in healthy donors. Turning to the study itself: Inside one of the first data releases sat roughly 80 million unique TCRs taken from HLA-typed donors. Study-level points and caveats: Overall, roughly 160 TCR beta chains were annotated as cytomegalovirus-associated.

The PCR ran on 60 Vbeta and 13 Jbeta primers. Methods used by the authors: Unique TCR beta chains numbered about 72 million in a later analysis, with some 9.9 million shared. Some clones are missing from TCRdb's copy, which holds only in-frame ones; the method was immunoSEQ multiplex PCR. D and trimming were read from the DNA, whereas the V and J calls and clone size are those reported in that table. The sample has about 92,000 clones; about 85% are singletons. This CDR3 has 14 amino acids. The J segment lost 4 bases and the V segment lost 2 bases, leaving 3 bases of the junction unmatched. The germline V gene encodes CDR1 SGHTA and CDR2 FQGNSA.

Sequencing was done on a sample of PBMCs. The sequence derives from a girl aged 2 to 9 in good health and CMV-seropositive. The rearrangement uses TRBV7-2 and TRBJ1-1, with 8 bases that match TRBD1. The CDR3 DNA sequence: TGTGCCAGCAGCTTACAGGGGGCAATCACTGAAGCTTTCTTT. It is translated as CASSLQGAITEAFF. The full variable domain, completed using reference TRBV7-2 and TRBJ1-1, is GAGVSQSPSNKVTEKGKDVELRCDPISGHTALYWYRQSLGQGLEFLIYFQGNSAPDKSGLPSDRFSAERTGGSVSTLTIQRTQQEDSAVYLCASSLQGAITEAFFGQGTRLTVV.